The 20 T cell receptor beta chains in this list originate from one sample, sequenced in a study of blood T cell repertoires in COVID-19. Profiling relied on immunoSEQ multiplex PCR, and the TCRdb table lists in-frame clones only, not all of them. The profile covers 95,000 to 100,000 clones, with 91% appearing a single time and roughly 17% taken by the ten largest. The sequenced sample consisted of peripheral blood. Receptors were obtained from a man aged 50-59 years with acute or convalescent COVID-19.

The chain is built from TRBV6-6 and TRBJ1-5, with D unclear. This CDR3 region has 14 residues. V was trimmed by 7 bases and J by 1 base, leaving 11 bases between them. The V gene's germline CDR1 is MNHNY and CDR2 SVGAGI (reference sequence). CDR3: CASMSPHSNQPQHF. The CDR3 DNA reads TGTGCCAGCATGAGCCCGCACAGCAATCAGCCCCAGCATTTT.

V and J are TRBV30 and TRBJ1-1, with D unresolved. The CDR3 runs to 17 residues. Per the germline V gene, CDR1 is GTSNPN and CDR2 is SVGIG (reference sequence). Trimming stripped 0 bases from V and 1 base from J, with 18 bases between. The CDR3 DNA reads TGTGCCTGGAGTGTACGAAGGCTCATCGGAGAGAACACTGAAGCTTTCTTT. The encoded protein is CAWSVRRLIGENTEAFF.

The chain uses TRBV15 and TRBJ2-6; TRBD1 might be the D (5 bases). Trimming removed 3 bases at V and 1 base at J, with 7 bases between. Germline CDR1 is LNHNV and CDR2 is YYDKDF (reference sequence). The CDR3 loop spans 15 amino acids. The CDR3 region is CATSRPGSGANVLTF. DNA for the CDR3: TGTGCCACCAGCAGGCCAGGGTCTGGGGCCAACGTCCTGACTTTC.

This chain uses TRBV11-3 with TRBJ2-5; 10 bases match TRBD2. This CDR3 is 15 amino acids long. The V segment lost 4 bases and the J segment 2 bases; nucleotides outside the gene matches: 4. Germline CDR1 is SGHNT and CDR2 is YENEEA. CDR3 protein: CASSSTSGRQETQYF. In DNA form, the CDR3 reads TGTGCCAGCAGCTCGACTAGCGGGCGGCAAGAGACCCAGTACTTC.

This clone was seen a handful of times. This chain connects TRBV2 to TRBJ1-4; TRBD1 matches 7 bases. Losses at the gene ends were 0 bases for V and 13 bases for J; bases not matched to a gene: 11. This CDR3 spans 15 amino acids. CDR1 and CDR2 from the germline V gene are SNHLY and FYNNEI. The CDR3 protein is CASSEALQGRSALFF. CDR3 in DNA: TGTGCCAGCAGTGAAGCTCTACAGGGGCGCTCGGCACTGTTTTTT. The whole variable domain, remainder taken from reference TRBV2 and TRBJ1-4, is EPEVTQTPSHQVTQMGQEVILRCVPISNHLYFYWYRQILGQKVEFLVSFYNNEISEKSEIFDDQFSVERPDGSNFTLKIRSTKLEDSAMYFCASSEALQGRSALFFGSGTQLSVL.

This clone showed up just once. The gene calls are TRBV9 and TRBJ2-2; 8 bases line up with TRBD1. This CDR3 has 15 residues. The junction had 3 bases not matched to a gene; V was cut back by 0 bases and J by 5 bases. Looked up from germline, CDR1 is SGDLS and CDR2 is YYNGEE. The CDR3 is CASSVAQGATGELFF. CDR3 nucleotide sequence: TGTGCCAGCAGCGTAGCGCAGGGGGCAACCGGGGAGCTGTTTTTT.

The rearrangement links TRBV7-2 to TRBJ2-5; 11 bases align to TRBD2. CDR1 is SGHTA, CDR2 FQGNSA, per germline. Trimming at V came to 2 bases and at J to 3 bases, leaving 5 bases not matched to a gene. The CDR3 loop spans 16 amino acids. CDR3 in DNA: TGTGCCAGCAGCTTAATCTATAGCGGGGGGGAAGAGACCCAGTACTTC. It yields the protein CASSLIYSGGEETQYF.

The chain carries TRBV30 and TRBJ2-2; 8 positions agree with TRBD1. V shed 7 bases and J 4 bases; nucleotides not matched to a gene: 14. Germline CDR1 GTSNPN, CDR2 SVGIG (reference sequence). CDR3 size: 16 residues. Here the CDR3 reads CASGGPGAPGTGELFF. CDR3 sequence (DNA): TGTGCCTCAGGGGGCCCAGGAGCCCCTGGCACCGGGGAGCTGTTTTTT.

The CDR3 sequence is CASSTTVINEKLFF. The CDR3 nucleotides are TGTGCCAGCAGCACGACAGTTATTAATGAAAAACTGTTTTTT. The rearrangement uses TRBV28 and TRBJ1-4; D may be TRBD1 (5 bases). Germline V CDR1 and CDR2: MDHEN, SYDVKM. The CDR3 sequence is 14 residues long. V lost 6 bases, J lost 4 bases, and 12 bases lay in between.

The rearrangement uses TRBV2 and TRBJ1-5; D unresolved. The CDR3 is 12 residues long. V gave up 7 bases and J gave up 5 bases, with 9 bases separating them. Germline V lookup: CDR1 SNHLY, CDR2 FYNNEI. This chain's CDR3 is CASTPGHQPQHF. CDR3 in DNA: TGTGCCAGCACCCCAGGTCATCAGCCCCAGCATTTT. The whole variable domain, remainder taken from reference TRBV2 and TRBJ1-5, is EPEVTQTPSHQVTQMGQEVILRCVPISNHLYFYWYRQILGQKVEFLVSFYNNEISEKSEIFDDQFSVERPDGSNFTLKIRSTKLEDSAMYFCASTPGHQPQHFGDGTRLSIL.

V is TRBV7-2 and J is TRBJ2-7; TRBD2 is a possible D gene (5 bases). The CDR3 is 16 amino acids. Germline assignment: CDR1 SGHTA and CDR2 FQGNSA. Trimming stripped 1 base from V and 0 bases from J, with 13 bases between. The CDR3 nucleotides read TGTGCCAGCAGCTTAGATCGAACTAGGAGCTCCTACGAGCAGTACTTC. Its translation: CASSLDRTRSSYEQYF.

This chain joins TRBV30 and TRBJ1-5, with a tentative D call TRBD1 (5 bases). Germline CDR1 is GTSNPN and CDR2 is SVGIG (reference sequence). The V end lost 0 bases, the J end lost 2 bases, and 11 bases lay between the germline ends. The CDR3 contains 15 residues. CDR3 nucleotide sequence: TGTGCCTGGAGTGTAGGAGACAGCGGCAATCAGCCCCAGCATTTT. Encoded protein: CAWSVGDSGNQPQHF.

CDR3 sequence (DNA): TGTGCCAGCAGTTTTGGCGGGGGTCCTTCCTACGAGCAGTACTTC. Protein sequence: CASSFGGGPSYEQYF. This rearrangement joins TRBV6-2 or TRBV6-3 to TRBJ2-7, with 7 positions matching TRBD2. The V and J ends lost 4 bases and 1 base, in that order; junction bases with no gene match: 7. The CDR3 totals 15 residues. Germline lookup yields CDR1 MNHEY and CDR2 SVGEGT.

The gene calls are TRBV13 and TRBJ2-7, with D unclear. V gave up 5 bases and J gave up 0 bases, with 14 bases separating them. The CDR3 has 15 residues. The germline CDR1 and CDR2 sequences are PRHDT and FYEKMQ (reference sequence). CDR3 sequence (DNA): TGTGCCAGCAGCCCCAACCCACCTACCTCCTACGAGCAGTACTTC. Its protein is CASSPNPPTSYEQYF.

The genes are TRBV5-1 and TRBJ1-3, with no clear D. The V and J ends lost 4 bases and 0 bases respectively, with 8 bases between them. Germline V gene sequence: CDR1 SGHRS, CDR2 YFSETQ. The CDR3 is 14 amino acids. CDR3 region: CASSPGSSGNTIYF. The CDR3 bases are TGCGCCAGCAGCCCGGGAAGCTCTGGAAACACCATATATTTT.

The CDR3 loop is CASRGTRLNEKLFF. The CDR3 region has the DNA TGTGCCAGCAGGGGGACACGCTTAAATGAAAAACTGTTTTTT. V is TRBV28 and J is TRBJ1-4; D may be TRBD1 (6 bases). Germline V gene lookup returns CDR1 MDHEN and CDR2 SYDVKM. The V gene lost 6 bases and the J gene lost 5 bases, with 13 bases spanning the gap. This CDR3 has 14 residues.

The chain joins TRBV7-6 to TRBJ1-1; D not certain. Germline values: CDR1 SGHVS, CDR2 FNYEAQ. The CDR3 covers 16 residues. V lost 1 base and J lost 0, with 12 bases in between. This CDR3 reads CASSLGAGGLNTEAFF. The CDR3 coding sequence is TGTGCCAGCAGCTTAGGTGCGGGAGGTCTGAACACTGAAGCTTTCTTT. The entire variable domain, with the rest obtained from reference TRBV7-6 and TRBJ1-1, is as follows: GAGVSQSPRYKVTKRGQDVALRCDPISGHVSLYWYRQALGQGPEFLTYFNYEAQQDKSGLPNDRFSAERPEGSISTLTIQRTEQRDSAMYRCASSLGAGGLNTEAFFGQGTRLTVV.

The CDR3 nucleotides are TGTGCCACCAGCAATGGGCAGGGAGGTGAAAAACTGTTTTTT. This gives the protein CATSNGQGGEKLFF. The chain employs TRBV15 and TRBJ1-4, with D maybe TRBD1 (5 bases). Germline V CDR1 and CDR2: LNHNV, YYDKDF (reference sequence). V lost 4 bases and J lost 7, with 13 bases in between. CDR3 size: 14 residues.

The genes are TRBV19 and TRBJ2-2; D is unresolved. In germline, CDR1 is LNHDA, CDR2 SQIVND (reference sequence). Between the trimmed V and J ends, which lost 3 bases and 7 bases, there was a span of 9 bases. There are 13 residues in the CDR3. The CDR3 protein is CASSMLRNGELFF. The CDR3, as DNA: TGTGCCAGTAGTATGTTGAGGAACGGGGAGCTGTTTTTT.

The V gene is TRBV6-4, the J gene TRBJ1-2, with a weak D call TRBD1 (6 bases). V shed 4 bases and J shed 0 bases, with 12 bases lying between them. The CDR3 is made up of 15 amino acids. From germline, CDR1 is MRHNA and CDR2 SNTAGT. The CDR3 sequence is CASSAQQGANYGYTF. The CDR3 DNA reads as TGTGCCAGCAGTGCCCAACAGGGAGCTAACTATGGCTACACCTTC.